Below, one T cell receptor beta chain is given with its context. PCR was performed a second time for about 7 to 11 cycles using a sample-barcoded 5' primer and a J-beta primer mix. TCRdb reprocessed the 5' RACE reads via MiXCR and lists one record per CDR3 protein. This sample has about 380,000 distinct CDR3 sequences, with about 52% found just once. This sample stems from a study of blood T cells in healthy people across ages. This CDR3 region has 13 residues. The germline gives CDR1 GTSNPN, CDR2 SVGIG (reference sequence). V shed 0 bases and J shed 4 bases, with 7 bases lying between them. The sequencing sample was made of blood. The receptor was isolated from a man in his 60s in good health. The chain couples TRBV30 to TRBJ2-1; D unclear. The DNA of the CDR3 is TGTGCCTGGAGTGTAGGCTTATACAATGAGCAGTTCTTC. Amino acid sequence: CAWSVGLYNEQFF.